The 26 T cell receptor beta chains below were found in one sample sequenced in a study of vaccination effects on CD4 cells after COVID-19. Sequencing was preceded by expansion of antigen-specific CD4+ T cells with viral peptide pools in the ViraFEST assay. Following 10 days of culture, CD4+ T cells were isolated. It was two doses of either the BNT162b2 or mRNA-1273 vaccine that participants received. Only in-frame clones appear in the TCRdb table, and some are missing; sequencing was by immunoSEQ multiplex PCR. The sample shows more than 35,000 clones, 70% to 85% of them seen only once. These receptors are not linked to any known antigen. Sequencing was performed on CD4+ T cells from PBMCs cultured with HCoV-NL63 spike peptides, taken after COVID-19 vaccination. The origin of the receptors is a human donor who received a COVID-19 vaccine. Some clones in this sample may be carry-over from other donors' samples.

This rearrangement joins TRBV27 to TRBJ1-2; 11 nucleotides line up with TRBD1. In germline, CDR1 is MNHEY, CDR2 SMNVEV (reference sequence). The J segment lost 4 bases and the V segment lost 6 bases, leaving 4 bases of the junction unmatched. CDR3 size: 14 residues. The CDR3 spells CASRRGQGAYGYTF. CDR3 DNA sequence: TGTGCCAGCAGACGCGGACAGGGGGCCTATGGCTACACCTTC.

The V and J genes are TRBV11-2 and TRBJ2-1; D is perhaps TRBD2 (5 bases). Trimming removed 1 base at V and 4 bases at J, with 11 bases between. The CDR3 sequence is 15 residues long. Germline V gene data show CDR1 as SGHAT and CDR2 as FQNNGV. The CDR3 here is CASSLGGWAYNEQFF. In nucleotides, the CDR3 is TGTGCCAGCAGCTTAGGAGGGTGGGCGTACAATGAGCAGTTCTTC.

The V gene is TRBV2, the J gene TRBJ1-2; 7 positions agree with TRBD1. CDR1 SNHLY and CDR2 FYNNEI come from the germline V gene. The CDR3 spans 10 residues. The ends lost 9 bases at V and 8 bases at J; junction bases unmatched: 3. CDR3 protein: CASAGQGYTF. CDR3 coding DNA: TGTGCCAGTGCGGGACAGGGCTACACCTTC.

This clone was observed a handful of times. The CDR3 here is CSVERQDENTGELFF. The CDR3 DNA is TGCAGCGTCGAAAGACAGGACGAGAACACCGGGGAGCTGTTTTTT. This rearrangement joins TRBV29-1 to TRBJ2-2; weak D call: TRBD1 (6 bases). The length of the CDR3 is 15 residues. With 6 bases removed from V and 1 base from J, the gap between germline ends came to 15 bases. Germline V lookup: CDR1 SQVTM, CDR2 ANQGSEA.

The genes are TRBV21-1 and TRBJ1-2. TRBV21-1 is reported as a pseudogene. This CDR3 has 14 amino acids. This CDR3 reads CASPPPGIRGGYTF. As DNA, the CDR3 is TGTGCCAGCCCCCCCCCGGGGATAAGAGGTGGCTACACCTTC.

The count of this clone is one. J is TRBJ1-4 and V is TRBV7-9, with 9 bases aligning to TRBD1. CDR1 is SEHNR, CDR2 FQNEAQ, per germline (reference sequence). V lost 5 bases, J lost 7 bases, and 8 bases stayed unmatched. CDR3 length equals 15 residues. This CDR3 is CASSTNRGPGEKLFF. Written as DNA, the CDR3 is TGTGCCAGCAGCACTAACAGGGGGCCCGGTGAAAAACTGTTTTTT. The complete variable domain, with remaining parts taken from reference TRBV7-9 and TRBJ1-4, reads DTGVSQNPRHKITKRGQNVTFRCDPISEHNRLYWYRQTLGQGPEFLTYFQNEAQLEKSRLLSDRFSAERPKGSFSTLEIQRTEQGDSAMYLCASSTNRGPGEKLFFGSGTQLSVL.

The rearrangement joins TRBV30 to TRBJ2-1, with D perhaps matching TRBD1 (6 bases). The germline CDR1 and CDR2 sequences are GTSNPN and SVGIG (reference sequence). The V end lost 1 base, the J end lost 8 bases, and 9 bases lay between the germline ends. The CDR3 loop spans 12 amino acids. The CDR3 sequence: CAWSDRADEQFF. CDR3 sequence (DNA): TGTGCCTGGAGTGACAGGGCGGATGAGCAGTTCTTC. Full variable domain (rest looked up from reference TRBV30 and TRBJ2-1): SQTIHQWPATLVQPVGSPLSLECTVEGTSNPNLYWYRQAAGRGLQLLFYSVGIGQISSEVPQNLSASRPQDRQFILSSKKLLLSDSGFYLCAWSDRADEQFFGPGTRLTVL.

The chain has TRBV3-1 (or the pseudogene TRBV3-2) and TRBJ2-7, with 9 bases matching TRBD1. Germline trimming cut 1 base from V and 1 base from J; bases unmatched to any gene: 8. This CDR3 is built from 17 residues. CDR1 and CDR2 from the germline V gene are LGHDT and YNNKEL (reference sequence). CDR3 sequence: CASSQGFRQGGSYEQYV. CDR3 DNA: TGTGCCAGCAGCCAAGGATTCCGACAGGGGGGATCCTACGAGCAGTACGTC.

The J gene is TRBJ2-7, the V gene TRBV19; D is ambiguous. Germline assignment: CDR1 LNHDA and CDR2 SQIVND (reference sequence). Between the trimmed V and J ends, which lost 0 bases and 3 bases, there was a span of 6 bases. The CDR3 contains 13 residues. As DNA, the CDR3 is TGTGCCAGTAGTATAGATAAGAACTACGAGCAGTACTTC. Residues: CASSIDKNYEQYF.

This sequence joins TRBV27 and TRBJ1-1; maybe TRBD1 (5 bases). V lost 3 bases to trimming and J lost 1 base, with 12 bases between them. Germline values: CDR1 MNHEY, CDR2 SMNVEV (reference sequence). The CDR3 length is 15 residues. The CDR3 spells CASSFDSRQNTEAFF. CDR3 nucleotides: TGTGCCAGCAGTTTCGACAGCCGGCAGAACACTGAAGCTTTCTTT.

The V call is TRBV30, the J call TRBJ2-2; D possibly corresponds to TRBD2 (6 bases). Germline CDR1 is GTSNPN and CDR2 is SVGIG (reference sequence). Trimming took 1 base from V and 1 from J, leaving 10 bases between them. CDR3 length equals 15 residues. The DNA for the CDR3 is TGTGCCTGGAGTGGGAGGGGTCGGAACACCGGGGAGCTGTTTTTT. Its translation: CAWSGRGRNTGELFF. The full variable domain, rest sourced from reference TRBV30 and TRBJ2-2, is SQTIHQWPATLVQPVGSPLSLECTVEGTSNPNLYWYRQAAGRGLQLLFYSVGIGQISSEVPQNLSASRPQDRQFILSSKKLLLSDSGFYLCAWSGRGRNTGELFFGEGSRLTVL.

The rearrangement joins TRBV10-2 to TRBJ2-1; maybe TRBD1 (6 bases). Germline assignment: CDR1 WSHSY and CDR2 SAAADI. The germline V and J ends were trimmed by 2 bases and 5 bases, with 16 bases remaining between them. The CDR3 has 16 amino acids. DNA for the CDR3: TGCGCCAGCAGTGAGATGGGGCAGGGGAAAGACAATGAGCAGTTCTTC. Its translation: CASSEMGQGKDNEQFF.

The chain links TRBV2 to TRBJ1-5, with 7 nucleotides matching TRBD1. Trimming took 9 bases from V and 0 from J; bases not matched to a gene: 5. CDR3 size: 14 residues. The germline CDR1 and CDR2 sequences are SNHLY and FYNNEI. The CDR3 loop reads CASKGQHSNQPQHF. CDR3 nucleotide sequence: TGTGCCAGTAAGGGACAGCATAGCAATCAGCCCCAGCATTTT. Full variable domain (outside the CDR3, taken from reference TRBV2 and TRBJ1-5): EPEVTQTPSHQVTQMGQEVILRCVPISNHLYFYWYRQILGQKVEFLVSFYNNEISEKSEIFDDQFSVERPDGSNFTLKIRSTKLEDSAMYFCASKGQHSNQPQHFGDGTRLSIL.

This chain connects TRBV30 to TRBJ1-2; no reliable D call. V was clipped by 4 bases and J by 7 bases, with 16 bases between them. The CDR3 consists of 13 residues. Germline V CDR1 and CDR2: GTSNPN, SVGIG (reference sequence). The CDR3 protein is CAWTTQQIGGYTF. In DNA form, the CDR3 reads TGTGCCTGGACCACCCAACAGATTGGTGGCTACACCTTC.

The gene calls are TRBV5-5 and TRBJ1-1; D call uncertain. There are 13 residues in the CDR3. Per germline, CDR1 SGHKS and CDR2 YYEKEE (reference sequence). Deletions cut 2 bases from V and 1 base from J, with 6 bases between. This chain's CDR3 is CASSFDRNTEAFF. In nucleotides, the CDR3 is TGTGCCAGCAGCTTCGATCGGAACACTGAAGCTTTCTTT.

CDR3 loop: CASSLSAGINTGELFF. The CDR3 DNA reads TGTGCCAGCAGCTTAAGTGCGGGGATAAACACCGGGGAGCTGTTTTTT. The rearrangement uses TRBV7-7 and TRBJ2-2, with D maybe TRBD2 (6 bases). V shed 2 bases and J shed 2 bases, with 12 bases lying between them. This CDR3 spans 16 amino acids. Germline CDR1 is SSHAT and CDR2 is FNYEAQ (reference sequence).

The V gene is TRBV5-1, the J gene TRBJ2-3; D remains ambiguous. CDR1 is SGHRS, CDR2 YFSETQ, per germline. This CDR3 region has 12 residues. The V and J ends lost 6 bases and 2 bases respectively, with 7 bases between them. The DNA of the CDR3 is TGCGCCAGCACGGAAAACACAGATACGCAGTATTTT. It translates to CASTENTDTQYF.

The chain couples TRBV6-5 to TRBJ2-2; tentatively, D is TRBD2 (7 bases). The CDR3 consists of 16 residues. Germline-derived CDR1 and CDR2 are MNHEY and SVGAGI. V lost 2 bases to trimming and J lost 4 bases, with 14 bases between them. CDR3 residues: CASSYGGALSTGELFF. CDR3 nucleotides: TGTGCCAGCAGTTACGGGGGGGCGCTTAGCACCGGGGAGCTGTTTTTT.

This chain joins TRBV7-9 and TRBJ1-5; tentatively, D is TRBD1 (5 bases). The germline V gene encodes CDR1 SEHNR and CDR2 FQNEAQ (reference sequence). Trimming took 1 base from V and 1 from J, leaving 11 bases between them. This CDR3 comprises 16 residues. The CDR3 loop reads CASSLEVGGSNQPQHF. CDR3 in DNA: TGTGCCAGCAGCTTAGAGGTGGGGGGAAGCAATCAGCCCCAGCATTTT.

The CDR3 loop is CASWDRGRGNTIYF. The DNA of the CDR3 is TGTGCCAGTTGGGACAGGGGGCGCGGAAACACCATATATTTT. The V call is TRBV19, the J call TRBJ1-3; TRBD1 agrees at 12 bases. J lost 4 bases, V lost 8 bases, and 3 bases had no gene match. The CDR3 has 14 residues. Looked up from germline, CDR1 is LNHDA and CDR2 is SQIVND (reference sequence).

The table lists this clone with a few counts. The rearrangement uses TRBV6-5 and TRBJ1-6; possibly TRBD1 for D (5 bases). The CDR3 extends over 16 amino acids. CDR1 MNHEY and CDR2 SVGAGI come from the germline V gene. Trimming left V 0 bases short and J 7 bases short, with 13 bases between. The CDR3 DNA sequence: TGTGCCAGCAGTTACTCACGCGGGGGAGGGAATTCACCCCTCCACTTT. As protein: CASSYSRGGGNSPLHF.

The chain combines TRBV2 with TRBJ2-7, with D uncertain. The CDR3 covers 12 residues. V lost 4 bases, J lost 5 bases, and 9 bases lay in between. Germline V gene data show CDR1 as SNHLY and CDR2 as FYNNEI. The DNA of the CDR3 is TGTGCCAGCAGTGGTTTGTCTCACGAGCAGTACGTC. It is translated as CASSGLSHEQYV.

This rearrangement joins TRBV7-9 to TRBJ1-3; D is uncertain. The V gene lost 5 bases and the J gene lost 8 bases, with 10 bases spanning the gap. This CDR3 region has 12 residues. CDR1 is SEHNR and CDR2 is FQNEAQ in the germline V gene (reference sequence). The CDR3 sequence: CASSQTLDTIYF. CDR3 coding DNA: TGTGCCAGCAGCCAGACGTTGGACACCATATATTTT.

The V call is TRBV7-8, the J call TRBJ1-3; D possibly corresponds to TRBD1 (5 bases). CDR1 SGHVS and CDR2 FQNEAQ come from the germline V gene. The CDR3 extends over 18 amino acids. Trimming took 5 bases from V and 8 from J, leaving 28 bases between them. This chain's CDR3 is CASSPRVVRVSQVDTIYF. The CDR3 region has the DNA TGTGCCAGCAGCCCCCGCGTTGTCAGGGTTAGTCAGGTGGACACCATATATTTT.

J is TRBJ1-5 and V is TRBV10-3, with D hard to call. The CDR3 covers 13 residues. Per germline, CDR1 ENHRY and CDR2 SYGVKD. The V gene lost 3 bases and the J gene lost 7 bases, with 10 bases spanning the gap. DNA for the CDR3: TGTGCCATCAGTGAAAGGGCGTTACAGCCCCAGCATTTT. Translating gives CAISERALQPQHF.

This sequence joins TRBV5-6 and TRBJ2-5; no firm D call. Trimming left V 1 base short and J 2 bases short, with 6 bases between. The CDR3 has 13 residues. CDR1 is SGHDT, CDR2 YYEEEE, per germline. The CDR3 DNA reads as TGTGCCAGCAGCTTGCGGCGGCAAGAGACCCAGTACTTC. Amino acid sequence: CASSLRRQETQYF.